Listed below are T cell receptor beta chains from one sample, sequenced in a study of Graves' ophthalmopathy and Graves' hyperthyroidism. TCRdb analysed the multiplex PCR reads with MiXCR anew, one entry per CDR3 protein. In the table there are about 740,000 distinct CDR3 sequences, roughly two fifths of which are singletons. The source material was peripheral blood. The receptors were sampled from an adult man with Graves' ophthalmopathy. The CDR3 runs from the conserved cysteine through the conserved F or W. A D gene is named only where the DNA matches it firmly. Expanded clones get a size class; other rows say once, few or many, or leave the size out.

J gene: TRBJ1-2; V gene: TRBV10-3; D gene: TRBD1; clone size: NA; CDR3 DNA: TGTGCCATCAGTGACTTGGGACAGGGGGCTGCCTCCTATGGCTACACCTTC; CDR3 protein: CAISDLGQGAASYGYTF
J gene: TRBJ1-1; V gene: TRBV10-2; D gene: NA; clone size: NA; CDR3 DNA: TGTGCCACCGGTCCTGTTGGCTCCGGCACTGAAGCTTTCTTT; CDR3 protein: CATGPVGSGTEAFF
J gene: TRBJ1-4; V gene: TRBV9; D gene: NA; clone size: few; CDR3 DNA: TGTGCCAGCAGCGTAAGGGCCAGCCGTATCGAAAAACTGTTTTTT; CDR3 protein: CASSVRASRIEKLFF
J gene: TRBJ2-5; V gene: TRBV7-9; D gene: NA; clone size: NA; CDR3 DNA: TGTGCCAGCAGGCCAAGGGGGGGGGCCGGAGAGACCCAGTACTTC; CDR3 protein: CASRPRGGAGETQYF
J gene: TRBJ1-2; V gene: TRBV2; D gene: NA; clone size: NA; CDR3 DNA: TGTGCCAGCAGTCGTAAGGGAGTCGGCTACACCTTC; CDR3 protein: CASSRKGVGYTF
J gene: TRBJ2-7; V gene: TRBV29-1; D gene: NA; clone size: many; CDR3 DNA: TGCAGCGCAGAGGGGGTTAGCTACGAGCAGTACTTC; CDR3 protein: CSAEGVSYEQYF
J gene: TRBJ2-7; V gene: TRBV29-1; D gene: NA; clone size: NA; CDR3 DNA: TGCAGCGTTTACGGACACCGCTACGAGCAGTACTTC; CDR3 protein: CSVYGHRYEQYF
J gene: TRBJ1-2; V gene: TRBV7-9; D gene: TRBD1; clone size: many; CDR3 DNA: TGTGCCAGCAGTCAGTCGGGACAGGGGGGCGTTGGCTACACCTTC; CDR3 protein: CASSQSGQGGVGYTF
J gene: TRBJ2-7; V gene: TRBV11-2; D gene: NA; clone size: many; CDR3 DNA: TGTGCCAGCAGCTTCGGGGGCGGAGTACACGAGCAGTACTTC; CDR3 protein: CASSFGGGVHEQYF
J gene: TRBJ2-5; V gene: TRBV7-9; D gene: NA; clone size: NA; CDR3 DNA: TGTGCCAGCAGCGTTAGGTCAGAGACCCAGTACTTC; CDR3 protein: CASSVRSETQYF
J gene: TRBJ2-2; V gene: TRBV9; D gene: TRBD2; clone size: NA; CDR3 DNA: TGTGCCAGCAGCGTTCAGCCTAGCGGGAGGGGTAACGGGGAGCTGTTTTTT; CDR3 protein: CASSVQPSGRGNGELFF
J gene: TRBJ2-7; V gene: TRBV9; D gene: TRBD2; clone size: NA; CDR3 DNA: TGTGCCAGCAACCAAGCGGGGGGCTCCTACGAGCAGTACTTC; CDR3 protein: CASNQAGGSYEQYF
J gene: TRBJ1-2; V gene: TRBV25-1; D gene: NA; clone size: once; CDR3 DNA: TGCGCCAGCAGGCCCGACACCGGTGGGAACTCTGGCTACACCTTC; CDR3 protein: CASRPDTGGNSGYTF
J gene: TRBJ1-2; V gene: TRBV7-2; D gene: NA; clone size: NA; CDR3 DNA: TGTGCCACCAAACCTACAGGGAGATATGGCTACACCTTC; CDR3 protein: CATKPTGRYGYTF
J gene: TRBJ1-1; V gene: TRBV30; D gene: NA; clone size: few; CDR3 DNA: TGTGCCTGGAGTAAGGGGAGGACTGAAGCTTTCTTT; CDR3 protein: CAWSKGRTEAFF
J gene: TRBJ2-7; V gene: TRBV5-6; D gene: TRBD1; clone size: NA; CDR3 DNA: TGTGCCAGCAGCTTTACCGGGACAGGGAAATACGAGCAGTACTTC; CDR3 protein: CASSFTGTGKYEQYF
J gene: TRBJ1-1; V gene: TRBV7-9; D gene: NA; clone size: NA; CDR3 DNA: TGTGCCAGCAGCCAACAGGGCGGAGTCACTGAAGCTTTCTTT; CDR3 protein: CASSQQGGVTEAFF
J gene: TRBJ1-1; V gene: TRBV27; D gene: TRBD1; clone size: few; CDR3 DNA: TGTGCCAGCATCGGGACAGGGAAAGCTTTCTTT; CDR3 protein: CASIGTGKAFF
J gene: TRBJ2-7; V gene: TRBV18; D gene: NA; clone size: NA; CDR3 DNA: TGTGCCAGCTCACCTTCCCCGACAGGCCAGTACGAGCAGTACTTC; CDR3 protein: CASSPSPTGQYEQYF
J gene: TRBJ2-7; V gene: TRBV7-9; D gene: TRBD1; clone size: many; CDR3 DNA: TGTGCCAGCAGCACAGGTGGACAGGTCCACGAGCAGTACTTC; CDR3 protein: CASSTGGQVHEQYF
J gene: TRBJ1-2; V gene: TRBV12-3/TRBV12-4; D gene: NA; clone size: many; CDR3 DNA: TGTGCCAGCAGCCTTCCCGGGACGCGGAGCTACACCTTC; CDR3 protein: CASSLPGTRSYTF
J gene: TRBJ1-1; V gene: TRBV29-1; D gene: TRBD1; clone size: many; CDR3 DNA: TGCAGCGTTCATAGCCGACAGGGGGCGGACACTGAAGCTTTCTTT; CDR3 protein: CSVHSRQGADTEAFF
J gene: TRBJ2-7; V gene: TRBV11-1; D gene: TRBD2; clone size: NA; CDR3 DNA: TGTGCCAGCAGCACTTGGACTAGCGGGAATGATTACGAGCAGTACTTC; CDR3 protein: CASSTWTSGNDYEQYF
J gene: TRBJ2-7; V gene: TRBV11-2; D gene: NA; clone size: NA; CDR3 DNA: TGTGCCAGCAGCCCAGTTACGCGCAGTGAGCAGTACTTC; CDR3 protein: CASSPVTRSEQYF
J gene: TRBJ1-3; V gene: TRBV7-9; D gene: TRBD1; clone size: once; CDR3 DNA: TGTGCCAGCAGCTTGAAAGGGGGCGGCTACACCATATATTTT; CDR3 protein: CASSLKGGGYTIYF
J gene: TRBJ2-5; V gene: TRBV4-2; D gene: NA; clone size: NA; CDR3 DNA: TGTGCCAGCAGCTACAGGTTATGGGAGACCCAGTACTTC; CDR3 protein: CASSYRLWETQYF
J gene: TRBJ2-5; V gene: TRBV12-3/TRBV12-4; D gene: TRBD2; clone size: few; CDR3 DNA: TGTGCCACGGGGGGGAGTAGTGAGACCCAGTACTTC; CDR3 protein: CATGGSSETQYF
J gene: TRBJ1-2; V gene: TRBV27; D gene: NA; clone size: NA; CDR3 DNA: TGTGCCAGCAGTTCCCGCACGGAAGGCTACACCTTC; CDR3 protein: CASSSRTEGYTF
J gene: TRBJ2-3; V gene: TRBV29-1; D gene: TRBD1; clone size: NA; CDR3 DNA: TGCAGCGTGGGGGACAGACGACCTAGCACAGATACGCAGTATTTT; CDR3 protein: CSVGDRRPSTDTQYF
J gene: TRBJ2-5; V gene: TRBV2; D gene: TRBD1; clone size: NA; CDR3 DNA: TGTGCCAGCCGGGGACAGGGTCGATGGCAAGAGACCCAGTACTTC; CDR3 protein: CASRGQGRWQETQYF
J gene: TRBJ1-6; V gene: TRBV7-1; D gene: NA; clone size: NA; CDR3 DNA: TGTGCCAGCAGCTCAGGAAGCACGAATTCACCCCTCCACTTT; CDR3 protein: CASSSGSTNSPLHF
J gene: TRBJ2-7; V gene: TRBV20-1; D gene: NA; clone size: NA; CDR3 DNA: TGCAGTGCTAGAGGGGCGTCGGCAGGCGCTTCCTACGAGCAGTACTTC; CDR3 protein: CSARGASAGASYEQYF
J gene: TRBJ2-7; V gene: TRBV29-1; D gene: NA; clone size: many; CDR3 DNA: TGCAGCGTTGAAGATTTAGGGATCTACGAGCAGTACTTC; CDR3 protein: CSVEDLGIYEQYF
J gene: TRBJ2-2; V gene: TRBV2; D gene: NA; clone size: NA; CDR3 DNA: TGTGCCAGCAGTTCCTTACACATGATTCCCGGGGAGCTGTTTTTT; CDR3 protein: CASSSLHMIPGELFF
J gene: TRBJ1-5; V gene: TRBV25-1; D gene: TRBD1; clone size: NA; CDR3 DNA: TGCGCCAGCAGCCAAGATCGACAGGGGTTTAGGGGCAATCAGCCCCAGCATTTT; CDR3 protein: CASSQDRQGFRGNQPQHF
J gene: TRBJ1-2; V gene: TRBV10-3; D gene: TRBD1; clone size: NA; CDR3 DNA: TGTGCCAGCAGTGACAGGGTGAGGAACTATGGCTACACCTTC; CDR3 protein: CASSDRVRNYGYTF
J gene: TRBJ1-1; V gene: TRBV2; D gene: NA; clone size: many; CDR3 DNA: TGTGCCAGCAGTAACAGGGTTGACAATGAAGCTTTCTTT; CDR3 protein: CASSNRVDNEAFF
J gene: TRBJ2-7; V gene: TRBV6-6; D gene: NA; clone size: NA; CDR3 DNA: TGTGCCAGCAGCCACTCGGGACTGACCTACGAGCAGTACTTC; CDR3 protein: CASSHSGLTYEQYF
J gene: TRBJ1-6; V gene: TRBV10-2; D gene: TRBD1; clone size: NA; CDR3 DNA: TGCGCCAGCAGTGAGTTCAGGCCGGGACAGCCTAATTCACCCCTCCACTTT; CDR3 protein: CASSEFRPGQPNSPLHF
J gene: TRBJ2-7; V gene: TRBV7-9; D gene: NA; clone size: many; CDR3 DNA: TGTGCCAGCAGCTTAGCGTCAGGGAGCGAGCAGTACTTC; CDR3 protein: CASSLASGSEQYF
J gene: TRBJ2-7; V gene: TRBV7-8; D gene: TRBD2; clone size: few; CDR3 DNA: TGTGCTAGCGAGGTGGGAGGGCACGAGCAGTACTTC; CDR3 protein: CASEVGGHEQYF
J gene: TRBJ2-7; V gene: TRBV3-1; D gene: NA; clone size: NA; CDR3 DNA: TGTGCCAGCAGCCAATCCGATGTCGGGTACGAGCAGTACTTC; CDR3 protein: CASSQSDVGYEQYF
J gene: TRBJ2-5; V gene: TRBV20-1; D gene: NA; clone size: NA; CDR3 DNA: TGCAGTGCTACAGACAACAGCCAAGAGACCCAGTACTTC; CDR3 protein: CSATDNSQETQYF
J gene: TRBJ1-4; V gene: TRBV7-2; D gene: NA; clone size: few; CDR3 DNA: TGTGCCAGCAGCCCCTGGGCAGGCGACGGGAAACTGTTTTTT; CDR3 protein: CASSPWAGDGKLFF
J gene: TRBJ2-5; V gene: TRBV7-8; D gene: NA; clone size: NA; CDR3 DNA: TGTGCCAGCAGCCCCGCAGGGGCCTGGGAGACCCAGTACTTC; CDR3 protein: CASSPAGAWETQYF
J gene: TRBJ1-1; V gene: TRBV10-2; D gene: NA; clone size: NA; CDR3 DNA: TGTGCCAGCAGGCGAACAGTAATGAACGCTGAAGCTTTCTTT; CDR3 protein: CASRRTVMNAEAFF
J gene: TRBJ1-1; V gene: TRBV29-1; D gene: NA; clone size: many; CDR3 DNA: TGCAGCGTTGATGGTCTGAACACTGAAGCTTTCTTT; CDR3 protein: CSVDGLNTEAFF
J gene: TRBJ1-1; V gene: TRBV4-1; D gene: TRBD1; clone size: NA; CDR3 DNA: TGCGCCAGCAGCCAAGTGCAGGGGGCCATGAACACTGAAGCTTTCTTT; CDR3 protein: CASSQVQGAMNTEAFF
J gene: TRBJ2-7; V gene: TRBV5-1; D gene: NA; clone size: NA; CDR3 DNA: TGTGCCAGCAGTTCGGGCTGGGCCTACTACGAGCAGTACTTC; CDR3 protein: CASSSGWAYYEQYF
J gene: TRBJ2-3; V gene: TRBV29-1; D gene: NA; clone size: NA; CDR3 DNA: TGCAGCGTTGAGGATGGGGCTGGCACAGATACGCAGTATTTT; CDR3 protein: CSVEDGAGTDTQYF
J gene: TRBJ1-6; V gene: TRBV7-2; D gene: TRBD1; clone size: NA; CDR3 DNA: TGTGCCAGCAGCTGGGGACAGGGGAAACCTAATTCACCCCTCCACTTT; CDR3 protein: CASSWGQGKPNSPLHF
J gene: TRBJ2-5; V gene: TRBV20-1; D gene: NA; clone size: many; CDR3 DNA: TGCAGTGCTAGCATTCCCCCCCACTTC; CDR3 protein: CSASIPPHF
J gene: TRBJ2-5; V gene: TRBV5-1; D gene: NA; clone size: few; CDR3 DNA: TGCGCCAGCAGCTCAAGACGGAGTGCTGTAGAGACCCAGTACTTC; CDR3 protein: CASSSRRSAVETQYF
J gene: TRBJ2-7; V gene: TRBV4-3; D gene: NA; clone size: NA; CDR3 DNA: TGCGCCAGCAGCCAAGGGGGAATCAATAACGAGCAGTACTTC; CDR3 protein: CASSQGGINNEQYF
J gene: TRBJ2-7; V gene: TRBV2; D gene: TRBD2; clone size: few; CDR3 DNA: TGTGCCAGCAGTGAATTTCGACTAGCAGGCTACGAGCAGTACTTC; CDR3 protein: CASSEFRLAGYEQYF
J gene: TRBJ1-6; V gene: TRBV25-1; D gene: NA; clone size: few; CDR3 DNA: TGTGCCAGCAGTGATAGTGCCGGGGGGCGATCCTATGCTTCACCCCTCCACTTT; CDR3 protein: CASSDSAGGRSYASPLHF
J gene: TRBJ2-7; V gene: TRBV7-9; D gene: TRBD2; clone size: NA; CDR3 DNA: TGTGCCAGCAGCTCCCGGACTAGCGGGAGGGACCACGAGCAGTACTTC; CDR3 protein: CASSSRTSGRDHEQYF
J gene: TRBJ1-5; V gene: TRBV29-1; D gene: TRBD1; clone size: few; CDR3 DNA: TGCAGCTTGGGACAGGGTGATCAGCCCCAGCATTTT; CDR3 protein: CSLGQGDQPQHF